These 21 T cell receptor beta chains originate from one sample sequenced in a study of shared clonotypes between healthy human individuals. Using immunoSEQ multiplex PCR, the repertoire was profiled, and TCRdb retains in-frame clones only, with some absent. The top ten hold 0.1% to 0.15% of the sample, which has just over 2,000,000 clones, 90% to 95% seen once. Sequenced: naive CD4+ T cells sorted from blood. Subset indicated: CD45RA+ positively selected. These TCRs come from a man aged 18-30 years in good health.

V usage is TRBV6-4 and J usage is TRBJ2-7; D possibly corresponds to TRBD2 (5 bases). Germline CDR1 reads MRHNA; CDR2 reads SNTAGT. The CDR3 has 16 amino acids. The V end was cut by 3 bases, the J end by 4 bases, with 19 bases between. The CDR3 coding sequence is TGTGCCAGCAGTGAATATCCTAGCCCGACCCTATACGAGCAGTACTTC. This encodes CASSEYPSPTLYEQYF.

This chain joins TRBV11-3 and TRBJ2-3; TRBD2 is a possible D gene (5 bases). V lost 5 bases to trimming and J lost 4 bases, with 13 bases between them. Germline V gene sequence: CDR1 SGHNT, CDR2 YENEEA. The CDR3 runs to 14 residues. The CDR3 region is CASSDHRGPDTQYF. In DNA, the CDR3 is TGTGCCAGCAGCGACCACCGGGGTCCAGATACGCAGTATTTT.

The chain is built from TRBV10-3 and TRBJ2-2; the match to TRBD1 covers 7 bases. V was pared by 7 bases and J by 7 bases, with 9 bases of the junction left unmatched. The length of the CDR3 is 14 residues. Germline assignment: CDR1 ENHRY and CDR2 SYGVKD. The CDR3 sequence is CAITGTERIGELFF. The CDR3 nucleotides are TGTGCCATCACCGGGACAGAAAGGATCGGGGAGCTGTTTTTT.

The chain couples TRBV5-1 to TRBJ1-6; 7 bases match TRBD1. CDR1 and CDR2 (germline): SGHRS, YFSETQ. After removal of 4 bases from V and 7 bases from J, the junction contained 5 bases not matched to a gene. This CDR3 comprises 14 residues. The DNA for the CDR3 is TGCGCCAGCAGCCTGGCGGGACAGAATTCACCCCTCCACTTT. Translation: CASSLAGQNSPLHF.

The CDR3 DNA is TGTGCCTGGAGTGTTTACGCGGGATCTCTCGAGCAGTACTTC. As protein: CAWSVYAGSLEQYF. V gene TRBV30 combines with J gene TRBJ2-7; maybe TRBD2 (6 bases). Germline values: CDR1 GTSNPN, CDR2 SVGIG (reference sequence). The germline V and J ends were trimmed by 0 bases and 6 bases, with 15 bases remaining between them. The CDR3 length is 14 residues.

Turning to this clone: In the same sample, other DNA sequences code for this CDR3. CDR3 nucleotide sequence: TGTGCCAGCAGTCCGGGGGGGTATGGCTACACCTTC. Its translation: CASSPGGYGYTF. This rearrangement joins TRBV28 to TRBJ1-2, with D tentatively TRBD1 (5 bases). With 5 bases removed from V and 5 bases from J, the gap between germline ends came to 9 bases. Germline CDR1 reads MDHEN; CDR2 reads SYDVKM. This CDR3 contains 12 residues.

This clone was seen only once. At the DNA level, this CDR3 is encoded by other sequences in the same sample as well. This chain links TRBV9 with TRBJ1-6; D gene uncertain. Germline V gene data show CDR1 as SGDLS and CDR2 as YYNGEE. The CDR3 runs 14 residues. Trimming removed 0 bases from V and 10 bases from J, with 11 bases in between. As DNA, the CDR3 is TGTGCCAGCAGCGTAGGGACGGTAGGGTCACCCCTCCACTTT. The encoded protein is CASSVGTVGSPLHF.

J is TRBJ2-2 and V is TRBV5-4, with 14 bases fitting TRBD2. Germline V gene sequence: CDR1 SGHNT, CDR2 YYREEE (reference sequence). The CDR3 sequence is 16 residues long. With 5 bases clipped from V and 5 bases from J, the junction kept 5 bases outside the gene matches. The CDR3 loop is CASRGTSGSGTGELFF. DNA of the CDR3: TGTGCCAGCAGGGGGACTAGCGGGAGCGGAACCGGGGAGCTGTTTTTT.

This rearrangement joins TRBV30 to TRBJ1-1, with 7 bases fitting TRBD1. CDR1 and CDR2 (germline): GTSNPN, SVGIG (reference sequence). The CDR3 contains 12 residues. The V gene end was trimmed by 4 bases and the J gene end by 6 bases; junction bases not matched to a gene: 5. CDR3 sequence reads: CAWNLGQAEAFF. The DNA for the CDR3 is TGTGCCTGGAACCTCGGACAGGCTGAAGCTTTCTTT.

The chain joins TRBV30 to TRBJ2-7; TRBD1 matches at 9 bases. This CDR3 has 12 amino acids. CDR1 and CDR2 from the germline V gene are GTSNPN and SVGIG (reference sequence). With V trimmed by 5 bases and J by 2 bases, 1 base remained unmatched. In nucleotides, the CDR3 is TGTGCCTGGGGGACAGGGACCTACGAGCAGTACTTC. Its protein is CAWGTGTYEQYF.

On this clone: Other DNA sequences in this specimen translate into the identical CDR3. This chain connects TRBV18 to TRBJ2-5; D remains unclear. The V gene lost 6 bases and the J gene lost 0 bases, with 5 bases spanning the gap. This CDR3 is 12 amino acids long. Germline V gives CDR1 KGHSH, CDR2 LQKENI. CDR3 sequence: CASSPNQETQYF. The DNA of the CDR3 is TGTGCCAGCTCCCCAAACCAAGAGACCCAGTACTTC.

To note about this clone: The identical CDR3 is also encoded by other nucleotide sequences in the sample. This chain joins TRBV6-5 and TRBJ2-3; 13 nucleotides agree with TRBD2. The CDR3 consists of 15 residues. Trimming removed 6 bases from V and 3 bases from J; junction bases left unmatched: 3. The V gene's germline CDR1 is MNHEY and CDR2 SVGAGI. The chain's CDR3 is CASSLLAGGTDTQYF. The CDR3 coding sequence is TGTGCCAGCAGCCTACTAGCGGGAGGGACAGATACGCAGTATTTT.

This sequence joins TRBV5-6 and TRBJ2-7; D perhaps matches TRBD2 (5 bases). Germline assignment: CDR1 SGHDT and CDR2 YYEEEE. The V end was cut by 3 bases, the J end by 0 bases, with 10 bases between. There are 14 residues in the CDR3. The CDR3 is CASSSTSTSYEQYF. CDR3 nucleotide sequence: TGTGCCAGCAGCTCAACTAGTACCTCCTACGAGCAGTACTTC.

The V call is TRBV28, the J call TRBJ1-2; TRBD1 matches at 9 bases. Looked up from germline, CDR1 is MDHEN and CDR2 is SYDVKM. J was trimmed by 2 bases and V by 6 bases; bases with no gene match: 10. There are 16 residues in the CDR3. The CDR3 region has the DNA TGTGCCAGCAGCGACGGGACAGGGACCCTGAACTATGGCTACACCTTC. Residues: CASSDGTGTLNYGYTF.

This chain links TRBV4-1 with TRBJ1-1, with D uncertain. Trimming stripped 0 bases from V and 10 bases from J, with 12 bases between. The V gene's germline CDR1 is MGHRA and CDR2 YSYEKL. The CDR3 sequence is 13 residues long. Here the CDR3 DNA reads TGCGCCAGCAGCCAAGAGTCGGAGGGTCGAGCTTTCTTT. Amino acids: CASSQESEGRAFF.

The genes are TRBV10-1 and TRBJ2-7, with D possibly matching TRBD2 (7 bases). This CDR3 spans 15 amino acids. Looked up from germline, CDR1 is WNHNN and CDR2 is SYGVQD (reference sequence). V was shortened by 6 bases and J by 1 base, with 16 bases between the two germline ends. CDR3 sequence reads: CASSPGGRGSYEQYF. In nucleotides, the CDR3 is TGCGCCAGCAGCCCCGGGGGGCGCGGATCCTACGAGCAGTACTTC.

In this sample, this clone turned up a few times. The chain employs TRBV5-4 and TRBJ2-3, with D possibly called TRBD1 or TRBD2 (5 bases each). The germline CDR1 and CDR2 sequences are SGHNT and YYREEE (reference sequence). The CDR3 is 14 amino acids. V was shortened by 2 bases and J by 2 bases, with 9 bases between the two germline ends. CDR3 protein: CASSFQGPTDTQYF. The CDR3 DNA reads TGTGCCAGCAGCTTCCAGGGACCCACAGATACGCAGTATTTT.

The CDR3: CASTGTGGWETQYF. The CDR3 nucleotides are TGTGCCAGCACCGGGACAGGAGGGTGGGAGACCCAGTACTTC. The chain has TRBV2 and TRBJ2-5, with 8 bases lining up with TRBD1. Germline CDR1 is SNHLY and CDR2 is FYNNEI. V shed 7 bases, J shed 5 bases, and the junction held 9 bases outside the gene matches. There are 14 residues in the CDR3. Full variable domain (remainder filled in from reference TRBV2 and TRBJ2-5): EPEVTQTPSHQVTQMGQEVILRCVPISNHLYFYWYRQILGQKVEFLVSFYNNEISEKSEIFDDQFSVERPDGSNFTLKIRSTKLEDSAMYFCASTGTGGWETQYFGPGTRLLVL.

On this clone: Other DNA sequences in this sample translate to the same CDR3. This rearrangement joins TRBV5-6 to TRBJ1-2; D unclear. Germline CDR1 SGHDT, CDR2 YYEEEE. This CDR3 has 12 residues. V lost 0 bases, J lost 8 bases, and 8 bases lay in between. CDR3 DNA: TGTGCCAGCAGCTTGGGAGGGTTCGGCTACACCTTC. Its protein product is CASSLGGFGYTF.

As to this clone: Other DNA sequences in this specimen translate into the identical CDR3. This chain links TRBV5-6 with TRBJ1-2; D gene unclear. Per germline, CDR1 SGHDT and CDR2 YYEEEE. Trimming left V 0 bases short and J 4 bases short, with 7 bases between. The CDR3 has 13 amino acids. The CDR3 is CASSLAGGYGYTF. The DNA of the CDR3 is TGTGCCAGCAGCTTGGCAGGTGGCTATGGCTACACCTTC. Complete variable domain (other parts from reference TRBV5-6 and TRBJ1-2): DAGVTQSPTHLIKTRGQQVTLRCSPKSGHDTVSWYQQALGQGPQFIFQYYEEEERQRGNFPDRFSGHQFPNYSSELNVNALLLGDSALYLCASSLAGGYGYTFGSGTRLTVV.

The chain combines TRBV29-1 with TRBJ1-2, with D unresolved. The germline V and J ends were trimmed by 3 bases and 8 bases, with 7 bases remaining between them. The V gene's germline CDR1 is SQVTM and CDR2 ANQGSEA. The CDR3 has 10 residues. CDR3 amino acids: CSVEEAGYTF. As DNA, the CDR3 is TGCAGCGTTGAGGAGGCGGGCTACACCTTC.